Only a few counts were recorded for the clone carrying this T cell receptor beta chain. Its antigen is unidentified. V was pared by 4 bases and J by 6 bases, with 3 bases of the junction left unmatched. The CDR3 is made up of 13 amino acids. This entry is derived from a study of naive and memory T cell subsets. Findings and limits, study-wide: From naive to CM, EM and EMRA, diversity decreased and Gini increased.

Two oligonucleotides, mixed equimolar, formed the beta constant-region primer covering TRBC1 and TRBC2. Ligation attached a single-stranded oligonucleotide with a 12-nucleotide UMI and the SP2 primer to the cDNA 3' end. TCRdb processed the UMI-ligation and nested PCR reads anew with MiXCR; each CDR3 protein has one entry. The repertoire holds about 21,000 distinct CDR3 sequences, with approximately 11% as singletons. From the second PCR step, alpha and beta chains were amplified apart. The clonotype comes from a human donor in good health. The V gene is TRBV12-3 or TRBV12-4, the J gene TRBJ2-1; TRBD1 agrees at 7 bases. Sequencing used central memory CD8+ T cells from blood. CDR3 nucleotide sequence: TGTGCCAGCAGTTCAGGGGGTGTCAATGAGCAGTTCTTC. Amino acids: CASSSGGVNEQFF.